This T cell receptor beta chain derives from a study of blood T cell repertoires in COVID-19. Study background: The cDNA or gDNA used as material had been derived from T cells, B-cell-depleted T cells, or PBMCs.

Original data processing: Quantification of nucleated cells was approximated via reference gene primer amplification. Sequencing used immunoSEQ multiplex PCR; TCRdb keeps in-frame clones, though not all of them. The DNA gave D and trimming, while V, J and clone size come from that table. The data show 180,000 or so clones, around 83% seen once. The specimen was peripheral blood. This sequence was found in a woman younger than 45 with active or convalescent COVID-19.

This chain's CDR3 is CASSFGQGGPYEQYF. Written as DNA, the CDR3 is TGTGCCAGCAGTTTCGGACAGGGAGGACCCTACGAGCAGTACTTC. The J gene is TRBJ2-7, the V gene TRBV6-6; 8 bases are a match to TRBD1. Trimming took 4 bases from V and 2 from J; bases not matched to a gene: 7. This CDR3 has 15 residues. Looked up from germline, CDR1 is MNHNY and CDR2 is SVGAGI (reference sequence).